The source of this T cell receptor beta chain is a study of T cell changes during pregnancy in multiple sclerosis. Germline values: CDR1 SGHAT, CDR2 FQNNGV. CDR3 length equals 15 residues. The V end was cut by 2 bases, the J end by 1 base, with 11 bases between. Sequencing was performed with immunoSEQ multiplex PCR; in TCRdb, only in-frame clones are kept and a portion is missing. The sample lists approximately 110,000 clones; about 90% were seen once. This clone came up a few times. The chain has TRBV11-2 and TRBJ1-1, with a possible D match to TRBD1 (5 bases). This TCR was sampled from a female donor with multiple sclerosis, enrolled in a pregnancy study. Material: peripheral blood, obtained in the third trimester of pregnancy. The CDR3 here is CASSLRPGENTEAFF. CDR3 nucleotide sequence: TGTGCCAGCAGCTTACGTCCGGGGGAGAACACTGAAGCTTTCTTT. Looking up the rest from reference TRBV11-2 and TRBJ1-1 gives the full variable domain: EAGVAQSPRYKIIEKRQSVAFWCNPISGHATLYWYQQILGQGPKLLIQFQNNGVVDDSQLPKDRFSAERLKGVDSTLKIQPAKLEDSAVYLCASSLRPGENTEAFFGQGTRLTVV.